Listed here are 25 T cell receptor beta chains from one sample, sequenced in a study of cytomegalovirus exposure and HLA in healthy donors. The PCR was carried out with 60 Vbeta primers and 13 Jbeta primers. Assay used: immunoSEQ multiplex PCR; TCRdb lists only in-frame clones, some missing. The table lists some 180,000 clones, 75% of them singletons. Input material: PBMCs. The source of these receptors is a male donor in good health and CMV-seronegative.

The gene calls are TRBV19 and TRBJ1-1, with D possibly being TRBD1 (6 bases). This CDR3 region has 12 residues. Deletions cut 7 bases from V and 11 bases from J, with 17 bases between. Germline V gene sequence: CDR1 LNHDA, CDR2 SQIVND (reference sequence). The CDR3 DNA sequence: TGTGCCAGTAATCTACAGGGTTTCGAGGCTTTCTTT. Translated: CASNLQGFEAFF.

The chain couples TRBV4-3 to TRBJ1-5; unclear D gene. Germline CDR1 is LGHNA and CDR2 is YSLEER. V gave up 0 bases and J gave up 1 base, with 13 bases separating them. The CDR3 is 17 residues long. The CDR3 bases are TGCGCCAGCAGCCAAGATATGTTAGCGGACAGCAATCAGCCCCAGCATTTT. Residues: CASSQDMLADSNQPQHF.

The genes are TRBV11-3 and TRBJ2-1; D is unclear. Trimming left V 4 bases short and J 13 bases short, with 14 bases between. Germline V gene lookup returns CDR1 SGHNT and CDR2 YENEEA. CDR3 length: 12 residues. In nucleotides, the CDR3 is TGTGCCAGCAGCTCGACCCTACTGGGCCAGTTCTTC. It specifies CASSSTLLGQFF.

This chain connects TRBV30 to TRBJ2-3; maybe TRBD2 (5 bases). V was trimmed by 0 bases and J by 7 bases, leaving 11 bases between them. The V gene's germline CDR1 is GTSNPN and CDR2 SVGIG (reference sequence). This CDR3 spans 13 amino acids. The CDR3, as DNA: TGTGCCTGGAGTGTAATTGTAGCGTATACGCAGTATTTT. It encodes CAWSVIVAYTQYF.

CDR3 sequence (DNA): TGTGCCAGCAGTTACGACAGGGTAAGAGGCACTGAAGCTTTCTTT. It translates to CASSYDRVRGTEAFF. The V and J genes are TRBV6-5 and TRBJ1-1; 7 nucleotides align to TRBD1. The trim removed 2 bases at V and 4 bases at J, leaving 7 bases unmatched. Germline loops: CDR1 MNHEY, CDR2 SVGAGI. The CDR3 consists of 15 residues.

The chain uses TRBV19 and TRBJ1-1; D remains unclear. CDR3 length: 13 residues. The ends were cut back, 3 bases at V and 1 base at J, with 6 bases in the middle. From germline, CDR1 is LNHDA and CDR2 SQIVND (reference sequence). Here the CDR3 reads CASSMGKNTEAFF. The CDR3 DNA is TGTGCCAGTAGTATGGGCAAGAACACTGAAGCTTTCTTT.

V is TRBV7-3 and J is TRBJ2-5; D gene uncertain. Germline CDR1 reads SGHTA; CDR2 reads FQGTGA. Trimming removed 2 bases from V and 5 bases from J, with 6 bases in between. The CDR3 runs 12 residues. The CDR3 DNA sequence: TGTGCCAGCAGCTTAGACGGGGAGACCCAGTACTTC. Translation gives CASSLDGETQYF.

This chain uses TRBV30 with TRBJ1-2; the D gene is possibly TRBD1 (5 bases). The CDR3 sequence is 11 residues long. Germline-derived CDR1 and CDR2 are GTSNPN and SVGIG (reference sequence). The V gene lost 8 bases and the J gene lost 7 bases, with 14 bases spanning the gap. CDR3 residues: CAGEGLRGYTF. In DNA, the CDR3 is TGTGCCGGGGAGGGACTTCGTGGCTACACCTTC.

The chain employs TRBV28 and TRBJ2-7, with 9 bases fitting TRBD1. V lost 7 bases, J lost 4 bases, and 8 bases stayed unmatched. The CDR3 length is 14 residues. CDR1 and CDR2 from the germline V gene are MDHEN and SYDVKM. The CDR3 DNA follows: TGTGCCAGCAACCCTCCCGGGACAGGGTACGAGCAGTACTTC. Its translation is CASNPPGTGYEQYF.

The gene calls are TRBV2 and TRBJ2-1, with D maybe TRBD2 (6 bases). In germline, CDR1 is SNHLY, CDR2 FYNNEI. V gave up 9 bases and J gave up 0 bases, with 12 bases separating them. The CDR3 loop spans 14 amino acids. CDR3 nucleotides: TGTGCCAGTAATCCGACTAGCTCCTACAATGAGCAGTTCTTC. Translating gives CASNPTSSYNEQFF.

The chain links TRBV6-5 to TRBJ2-7; 7 bases are a match to TRBD1. V was clipped by 5 bases and J by 1 base; unmatched bases: 8. The length of the CDR3 is 15 residues. Germline V lookup: CDR1 MNHEY, CDR2 SVGAGI. The CDR3 bases are TGTGCCAGCAGTACTCCCTCAGGGGGTTCCTACGAGCAGTACTTC. Its protein is CASSTPSGGSYEQYF.

Here the CDR3 DNA reads TGTGCCAGTAGTATTCGGGGGGCCACTGAAGCTTTCTTT. Protein product: CASSIRGATEAFF. The chain recombines TRBV19 with TRBJ1-1, with D possibly matching TRBD1 (6 bases). This CDR3 has 13 amino acids. Trimming cost V 3 bases and J 4 bases, with 9 bases left between them. The germline CDR1 and CDR2 sequences are LNHDA and SQIVND (reference sequence).

The chain couples TRBV28 to TRBJ1-5; D unclear. Trimming stripped 2 bases from V and 2 bases from J, with 7 bases between. CDR1 is MDHEN, CDR2 SYDVKM, per germline. This CDR3 is 14 amino acids long. The CDR3 DNA follows: TGTGCCAGCAGTTTAACGGTGGGCAATCAGCCCCAGCATTTT. This codes for CASSLTVGNQPQHF.

The chain joins TRBV11-2 to TRBJ2-7, with TRBD2 identical over 7 bases. V was pared by 1 base and J by 4 bases, with 10 bases of the junction left unmatched. Germline lookup yields CDR1 SGHAT and CDR2 FQNNGV. The CDR3 loop spans 16 amino acids. CDR3 sequence (DNA): TGTGCCAGCAGCTTAGGATCGGGGGGAGGGAGTTACGAGCAGTACTTC. This translates into CASSLGSGGGSYEQYF.

The chain has TRBV28 and TRBJ2-3, with D possibly matching TRBD1 (6 bases). The CDR3 is 16 amino acids. V was cut by 1 base and J by 3 bases, with 14 bases left in between. Germline CDR1 and CDR2: MDHEN and SYDVKM. CDR3: CASSLSGALGTDTQYF. In nucleotides, the CDR3 is TGTGCCAGCAGTTTATCAGGGGCGTTGGGGACAGATACGCAGTATTTT.

The table lists this clone with a few counts. V gene TRBV5-1 combines with J gene TRBJ2-2; D possibly corresponds to TRBD1 (6 bases). Germline lookup yields CDR1 SGHRS and CDR2 YFSETQ. V lost 4 bases and J 3 bases, leaving 10 bases between the germline ends. The CDR3 runs to 14 residues. The CDR3 loop is CASSGPGDTGELFF. CDR3 DNA: TGCGCCAGCAGCGGCCCAGGGGACACCGGGGAGCTGTTTTTT.

V is TRBV5-1 and J is TRBJ1-3; tentatively, D is TRBD1 (6 bases). The length of the CDR3 is 18 residues. Germline CDR1 is SGHRS and CDR2 is YFSETQ. Trimming pared 2 bases from V and 2 bases from J, leaving 20 bases between. Here the CDR3 DNA reads TGCGCCAGCAGCTTATATCTTTCTGACAGGCTGACTGGAAACACCATATATTTT. Translated, it gives CASSLYLSDRLTGNTIYF. The full variable domain, completed using reference TRBV5-1 and TRBJ1-3, is KAGVTQTPRYLIKTRGQQVTLSCSPISGHRSVSWYQQTPGQGLQFLFEYFSETQRNKGNFPGRFSGRQFSNSRSEMNVSTLELGDSALYLCASSLYLSDRLTGNTIYFGEGSWLTVV.

The gene calls are TRBV19 and TRBJ1-2; D may be TRBD1 (6 bases). Germline-derived CDR1 and CDR2 are LNHDA and SQIVND (reference sequence). The CDR3 has 13 amino acids. The V end was cut by 4 bases, the J end by 2 bases, with 8 bases between. CDR3 DNA sequence: TGTGCCAGTAGTAGTCAGGGGAACTATGGCTACACCTTC. Encoded protein: CASSSQGNYGYTF.

V gene TRBV7-2 combines with J gene TRBJ1-6; D is perhaps TRBD1 (6 bases). Germline-derived CDR1 and CDR2 are SGHTA and FQGNSA. The V gene lost 1 base and the J gene lost 7 bases, with 14 bases spanning the gap. This CDR3 is 16 amino acids long. The CDR3 DNA reads TGTGCCAGCAGCTTAGGGGGTCAGGGGATGAATTCACCCCTCCACTTT. This encodes CASSLGGQGMNSPLHF.

The sample holds a few counts of this clone. Other DNA variants within this sample encode the same CDR3. The V gene is TRBV18, the J gene TRBJ2-3; D is uncertain. The CDR3 sequence is 13 residues long. In germline, CDR1 is KGHSH, CDR2 LQKENI. Trimming took off 3 bases at V and 0 bases at J, with 4 bases between the two ends. The CDR3: CASSPSSTDTQYF. Written as DNA, the CDR3 is TGTGCCAGCTCACCCTCTAGCACAGATACGCAGTATTTT.

The gene calls are TRBV27 and TRBJ1-5; unclear D gene. Trimming removed 4 bases from V and 4 bases from J, with 17 bases in between. Looked up from germline, CDR1 is MNHEY and CDR2 is SMNVEV (reference sequence). This CDR3 is 16 amino acids long. As DNA, the CDR3 is TGTGCCAGCAGTTACACGGGAATAGGCCTAAATCAGCCCCAGCATTTT. This encodes CASSYTGIGLNQPQHF.

The genes are TRBV7-7 and TRBJ2-7; TRBD1 agrees at 11 bases. Trimming removed 1 base from V and 5 bases from J; junction bases left unmatched: 1. The CDR3 spans 14 residues. Germline V gene data show CDR1 as SSHAT and CDR2 as FNYEAQ (reference sequence). The CDR3 nucleotides are TGTGCCAGCAGCTTAGGGACAGGGGGCAACGAGCAGTACTTC. As protein: CASSLGTGGNEQYF.

The chain's CDR3 is CASSTTGQAEQYF. The CDR3 DNA reads TGTGCCAGCAGTACGACGGGACAGGCCGAGCAGTACTTC. The chain joins TRBV6-1 to TRBJ2-7; 8 bases fit TRBD1. CDR3 length: 13 amino acids. Trimming took 5 bases from V and 6 from J; bases not matched to a gene: 6. Germline loops: CDR1 MNHNS, CDR2 SASEGT.

This chain joins TRBV11-3 and TRBJ2-1, with D perhaps TRBD2 (5 bases). The CDR3 runs to 15 residues. Germline lookup yields CDR1 SGHNT and CDR2 YENEEA. Deletions cut 1 base from V and 7 bases from J, with 14 bases between. CDR3 region: CASSLGGSVGNEQFF. CDR3 nucleotides: TGTGCCAGCAGCTTAGGAGGGAGTGTCGGTAATGAGCAGTTCTTC.

The V gene is TRBV11-2, the J gene TRBJ2-7; the D is unclear. V was cut by 2 bases and J by 1 base, with 15 bases left in between. Germline CDR1 SGHAT, CDR2 FQNNGV. The CDR3 has 16 amino acids. The CDR3 coding sequence is TGTGCCAGCAGCTTATTTTCGGGTCGGAAATCCTACGAGCAGTACTTC. Translating it yields CASSLFSGRKSYEQYF.